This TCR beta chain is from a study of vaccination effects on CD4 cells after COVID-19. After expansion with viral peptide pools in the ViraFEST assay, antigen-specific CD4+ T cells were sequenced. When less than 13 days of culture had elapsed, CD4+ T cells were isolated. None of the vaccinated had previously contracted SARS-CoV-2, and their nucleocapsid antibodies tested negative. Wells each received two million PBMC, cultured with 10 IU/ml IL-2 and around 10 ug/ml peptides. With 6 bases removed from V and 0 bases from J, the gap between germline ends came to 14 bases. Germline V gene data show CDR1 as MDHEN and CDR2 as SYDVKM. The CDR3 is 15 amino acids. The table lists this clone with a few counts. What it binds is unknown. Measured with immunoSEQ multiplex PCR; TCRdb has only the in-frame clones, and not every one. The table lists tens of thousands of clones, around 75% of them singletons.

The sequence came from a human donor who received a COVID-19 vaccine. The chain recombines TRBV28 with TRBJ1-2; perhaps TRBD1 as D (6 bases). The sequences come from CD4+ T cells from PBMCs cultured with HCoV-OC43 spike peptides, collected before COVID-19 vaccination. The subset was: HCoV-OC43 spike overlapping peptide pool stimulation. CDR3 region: CASRFTGNPNYGYTF. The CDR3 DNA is TGTGCCAGCAGGTTCACAGGGAACCCTAACTATGGCTACACCTTC.